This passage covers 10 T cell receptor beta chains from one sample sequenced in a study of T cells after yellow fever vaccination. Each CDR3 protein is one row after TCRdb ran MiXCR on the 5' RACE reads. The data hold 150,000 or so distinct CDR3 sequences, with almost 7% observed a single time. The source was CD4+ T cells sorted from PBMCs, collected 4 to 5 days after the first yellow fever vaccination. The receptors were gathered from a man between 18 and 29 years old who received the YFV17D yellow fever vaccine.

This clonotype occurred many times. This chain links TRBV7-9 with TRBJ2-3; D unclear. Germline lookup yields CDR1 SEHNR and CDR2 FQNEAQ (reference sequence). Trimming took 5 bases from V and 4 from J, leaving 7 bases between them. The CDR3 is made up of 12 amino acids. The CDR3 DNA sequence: TGTGCCAGCAGCCCACTTTCAGATACGCAGTATTTT. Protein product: CASSPLSDTQYF.

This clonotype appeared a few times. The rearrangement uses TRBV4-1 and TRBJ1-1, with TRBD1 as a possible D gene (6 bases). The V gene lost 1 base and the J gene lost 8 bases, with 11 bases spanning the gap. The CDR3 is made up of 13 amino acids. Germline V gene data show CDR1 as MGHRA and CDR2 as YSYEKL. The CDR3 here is CASSQVGGQEAFF. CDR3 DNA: TGCGCCAGCAGCCAAGTTGGGGGGCAGGAAGCTTTCTTT.

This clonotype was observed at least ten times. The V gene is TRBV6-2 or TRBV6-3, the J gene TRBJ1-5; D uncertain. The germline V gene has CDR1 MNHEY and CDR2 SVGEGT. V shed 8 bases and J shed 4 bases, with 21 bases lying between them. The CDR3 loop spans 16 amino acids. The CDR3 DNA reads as TGTGCCAGCGGGAGGAACTGGGGAGTGTTGAATCAGCCCCAGCATTTT. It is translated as CASGRNWGVLNQPQHF.

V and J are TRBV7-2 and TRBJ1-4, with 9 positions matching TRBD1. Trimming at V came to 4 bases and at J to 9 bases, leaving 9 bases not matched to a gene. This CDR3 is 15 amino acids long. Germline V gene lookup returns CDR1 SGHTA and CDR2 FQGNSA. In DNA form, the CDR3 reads TGTGCCAGCAGCTCGGACGGGACAGGGATAAAAAAACTGTTTTTT. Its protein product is CASSSDGTGIKKLFF.

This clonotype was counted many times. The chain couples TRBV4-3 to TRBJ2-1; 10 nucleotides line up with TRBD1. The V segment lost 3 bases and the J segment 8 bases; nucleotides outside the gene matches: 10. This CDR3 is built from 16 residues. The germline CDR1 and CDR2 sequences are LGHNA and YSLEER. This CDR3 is CASSQTGGLPTDEQFF. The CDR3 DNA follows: TGCGCCAGCAGCCAGACAGGGGGCCTACCTACAGATGAGCAGTTCTTC.

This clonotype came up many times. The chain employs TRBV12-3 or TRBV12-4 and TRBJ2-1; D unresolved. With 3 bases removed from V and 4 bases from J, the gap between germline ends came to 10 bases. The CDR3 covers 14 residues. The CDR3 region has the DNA TGTGCCAGCAGTTTTGCGGTGGCGTACAATGAGCAGTTCTTC. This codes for CASSFAVAYNEQFF.

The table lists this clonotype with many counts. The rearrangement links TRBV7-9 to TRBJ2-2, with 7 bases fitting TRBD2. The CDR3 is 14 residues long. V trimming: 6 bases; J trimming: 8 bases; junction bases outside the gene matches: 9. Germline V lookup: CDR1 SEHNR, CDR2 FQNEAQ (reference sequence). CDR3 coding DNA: TGTGCCAGCAGTTCCGGGACTATCTCGGGGGAGCTGTTTTTT. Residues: CASSSGTISGELFF.

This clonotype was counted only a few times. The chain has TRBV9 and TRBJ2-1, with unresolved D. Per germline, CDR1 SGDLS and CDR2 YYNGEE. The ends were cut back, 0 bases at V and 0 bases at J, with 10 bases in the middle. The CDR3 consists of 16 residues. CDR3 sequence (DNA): TGTGCCAGCAGCGTAGTAAAGCCTAGCTCCTACAATGAGCAGTTCTTC. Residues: CASSVVKPSSYNEQFF.

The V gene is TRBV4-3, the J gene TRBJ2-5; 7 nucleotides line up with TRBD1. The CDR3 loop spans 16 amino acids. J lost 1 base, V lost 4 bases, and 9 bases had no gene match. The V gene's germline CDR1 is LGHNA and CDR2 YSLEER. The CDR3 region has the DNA TGCGCCAGCAGCCTAAATACAGGGGCGATCCAAGAGACCCAGTACTTC. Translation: CASSLNTGAIQETQYF.

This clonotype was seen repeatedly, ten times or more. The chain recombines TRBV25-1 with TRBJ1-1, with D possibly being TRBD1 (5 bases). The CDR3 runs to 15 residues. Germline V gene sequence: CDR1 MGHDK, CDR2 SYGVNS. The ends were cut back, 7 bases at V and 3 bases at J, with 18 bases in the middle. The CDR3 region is CASTSPTLGDTEAFF. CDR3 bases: TGTGCCAGCACTTCCCCGACGTTGGGGGACACTGAAGCTTTCTTT.